The present T cell receptor beta chain was sequenced within a study of shared clonotypes between healthy human individuals. Adult Caucasians living in Nashville, Tennessee made up all of the donors. Unsorted samples used roughly 99 million PBMCs for genomic DNA. Germline assignment: CDR1 SGHRS and CDR2 YFSETQ. With 2 bases removed from V and 1 base from J, the gap between germline ends came to 12 bases. The CDR3 is made up of 15 amino acids. Splitting of each subset's genomic DNA was done evenly across several immunoSEQ plates. TCRdb's copy holds only in-frame clones and misses some; the assay was immunoSEQ multiplex PCR. The sample has 400,000 to 500,000 clones, around 79% seen once.

The origin of this receptor is a woman aged 40 to 50 in good health. Some clones in this sample may be carry-over from other donors' samples. Sequenced input: PBMCs. The V call is TRBV5-1, the J call TRBJ2-5; either TRBD1 or TRBD2 may supply D (6 bases each). The CDR3 DNA follows: TGCGCCAGCAGCTTCCTGACGGGGGCCCAAGAGACCCAGTACTTC. Translated, it gives CASSFLTGAQETQYF.